Below, 26 T cell receptor beta chains from the same sample are listed, as sequenced in a study of blood T cells in healthy people across ages. The use of a sample-barcoded 5' primer and a J-beta primer mix characterized a second PCR of 7 to 11 cycles. One entry per CDR3 protein, called by TCRdb with MiXCR from the 5' RACE reads. The profile shows about 650,000 distinct CDR3 sequences, about a third of them singletons. The sequenced material came from blood. The source is an elderly woman in good health.

This clonotype has at least ten counts. The rearrangement joins TRBV28 to TRBJ2-4, with D perhaps TRBD1 (6 bases). The CDR3 runs to 13 residues. V lost 7 bases, J lost 3 bases, and 10 bases lay in between. Germline V gives CDR1 MDHEN, CDR2 SYDVKM. The CDR3 region has the DNA TGTGCCAGCAACTCCAGGGGCAAAAACATTCAGTACTTC. This sequence encodes CASNSRGKNIQYF.

This clonotype was counted at least ten times. The chain carries TRBV20-1 and TRBJ1-4; D call uncertain. The CDR3 consists of 13 residues. Germline lookup yields CDR1 DFQATT and CDR2 SNEGSKA (reference sequence). Trimming left V 6 bases short and J 0 bases short, with 8 bases between. The CDR3 bases are TGCAGTGCCCTGGGTGCAACTAATGAAAAACTGTTTTTT. Encoded protein: CSALGATNEKLFF.

In its sample, this clonotype was seen many times. The J gene is TRBJ2-1, the V gene TRBV30, with 10 bases aligning to TRBD2. The CDR3 loop spans 16 amino acids. After removal of 2 bases from V and 2 bases from J, the junction contained 6 bases not matched to a gene. CDR1 and CDR2 (germline): GTSNPN, SVGIG (reference sequence). In DNA, the CDR3 is TGTGCCTGGAGTTCAGGAACTAGCGGGGCCTACAATGAGCAGTTCTTC. Amino acid sequence: CAWSSGTSGAYNEQFF.

V and J are TRBV7-2 and TRBJ2-1; 7 nucleotides align to TRBD2. Germline CDR1 is SGHTA and CDR2 is FQGNSA. The CDR3 has 13 amino acids. V was clipped by 8 bases and J by 10 bases; unmatched bases: 11. Written as DNA, the CDR3 is TGTGCCAGCTCCCGAACCTCGGGGGGAGAGCAGTTCTTC. Protein: CASSRTSGGEQFF.

V gene TRBV29-1 combines with J gene TRBJ1-1; no clear D. Germline CDR1 and CDR2: SQVTM and ANQGSEA. Trimming removed 4 bases at V and 2 bases at J, with 14 bases between. This CDR3 is 14 amino acids long. The CDR3 loop reads CSVADPQRNTEAFF. As DNA, the CDR3 is TGCAGCGTTGCTGACCCACAGAGAAACACTGAAGCTTTCTTT. The full variable domain, completed using reference TRBV29-1 and TRBJ1-1, is SAVISQKPSRDICQRGTSLTIQCQVDSQVTMMFWYRQQPGQSLTLIATANQGSEATYESGFVIDKFPISRPNLTFSTLTVSNMSPEDSSIYLCSVADPQRNTEAFFGQGTRLTVV.

V gene TRBV29-1 combines with J gene TRBJ2-2, with 10 bases aligning to TRBD1. The germline CDR1 and CDR2 sequences are SQVTM and ANQGSEA. The CDR3 is 15 residues long. V lost 7 bases and J lost 4; bases outside the gene matches: 9. CDR3 DNA: TGCAGCGCAACCCCGGGACAGGGGTTCACCGGGGAGCTGTTTTTT. Its protein is CSATPGQGFTGELFF.

Regarding this clonotype: Given a much more abundant clone one base away, this may be a read error. This sequence joins TRBV6-2 or TRBV6-3 and TRBJ2-1, with 9 positions matching TRBD1. Germline CDR1 is MNHEY and CDR2 is SVGEGT. V gave up 6 bases and J gave up 10 bases; unmatched junction bases: 13. This CDR3 is 15 amino acids long. As DNA, the CDR3 is TGTGCCAGCAGGGAGGGGACAGGGATAAACCCGGAGCAGTTCTTC. This encodes CASREGTGINPEQFF.

Of note for this clonotype: Germline is not matched at one junction end, which may reflect a read error. The chain employs TRBV7-8 and TRBJ1-2; D may be TRBD1 (6 bases). The CDR3 extends over 17 amino acids. Germline CDR1 is SGHVS and CDR2 is FQNEAQ. CDR3 sequence (DNA): TGTGTCAGCAGCTTAGCGGGGCAGGGGAAGTTGGGCTATGGCTACACCTTC. It codes for CVSSLAGQGKLGYGYTF.

Here the CDR3 DNA reads TGTGCCAGCTCACCACTTATCGGGAACACTGAAGCTTTCTTT. This sequence encodes CASSPLIGNTEAFF. This chain connects TRBV18 to TRBJ1-1; the D is unclear. Trimming shortened V by 1 base and J by 1 base, and 7 bases separated the two germline ends. Germline V gives CDR1 KGHSH, CDR2 LQKENI. This CDR3 comprises 14 residues.

The chain combines TRBV27 with TRBJ2-7, with TRBD1 matching 11 bases. CDR3 size: 15 residues. Germline assignment: CDR1 MNHEY and CDR2 SMNVEV (reference sequence). V lost 0 bases and J lost 6; bases outside the gene matches: 4. CDR3 amino acids: CASSLSGTGGVEQYF. As DNA, the CDR3 is TGTGCCAGCAGTTTATCCGGGACAGGGGGTGTCGAGCAGTACTTC.

This clonotype was seen at least ten times. The genes are TRBV29-1 and TRBJ1-2, with D perhaps matching TRBD1 (5 bases). This CDR3 has 12 residues. V lost 0 bases and J lost 8, with 10 bases in between. Germline values: CDR1 SQVTM, CDR2 ANQGSEA. The CDR3 region is CSVEEAGEGYTF. CDR3 DNA sequence: TGCAGCGTTGAAGAGGCGGGGGAAGGCTACACCTTC.

This clonotype showed up many times. The V call is TRBV11-3, the J call TRBJ2-3; 7 bases are shared with TRBD1. The CDR3 loop spans 14 amino acids. J was trimmed by 8 bases and V by 5 bases; bases with no gene match: 10. From germline, CDR1 is SGHNT and CDR2 YENEEA. The DNA for the CDR3 is TGTGCCAGCAGCCAAGGGACAGACCTGGGTACGCAGTATTTT. It specifies CASSQGTDLGTQYF.

This rearrangement joins TRBV12-3 or TRBV12-4 to TRBJ1-3; D gene unclear. Trimming stripped 1 base from V and 4 bases from J, with 2 bases between. This CDR3 has 12 residues. The chain's CDR3 is CASSLEGNTIYF. The CDR3 DNA reads TGTGCCAGCAGTTTAGAAGGAAACACCATATATTTT.

This clonotype was seen more than once but under ten times. The chain links TRBV11-2 to TRBJ2-1, with 10 nucleotides matching TRBD2. The CDR3 has 15 amino acids. After removal of 4 bases from V and 9 bases from J, the junction contained 9 bases not matched to a gene. Germline V CDR1 and CDR2: SGHAT, FQNNGV. The CDR3 sequence is CASSYLAGAAIEQFF. In DNA, the CDR3 is TGTGCCAGCAGCTACCTAGCGGGGGCAGCAATTGAGCAGTTCTTC.

This clonotype has just a few counts. The junction shows a germline mismatch at one end, possibly a read error. The rearrangement uses TRBV9 and TRBJ2-5, with D perhaps assigned TRBD1 or TRBD2 (5 bases each). The CDR3 totals 15 residues. The germline V gene encodes CDR1 SGDLS and CDR2 YYNGEE. CDR3 sequence reads: CASSVGAGWSLEQYF. CDR3 sequence (DNA): TGTGCCAGTAGCGTAGGGGCAGGGTGGTCTTTGGAGCAGTACTTC.

Remarks on this clonotype: A clone one base away is much larger, so this may be a read error. The rearrangement links TRBV6-5 to TRBJ1-2, with D possibly TRBD1 on 5 matching bases. Germline V CDR1 and CDR2: MNHEY, SVGAGI. V lost 5 bases and J lost 4, with 14 bases in between. This CDR3 spans 14 amino acids. This chain's CDR3 is CASSPGTASYGYTF. CDR3 nucleotides: TGTGCCAGCAGTCCCGGGACGGCTAGCTATGGCTACACCTTC.

This clonotype was recorded at least ten times. V and J are TRBV7-9 and TRBJ2-3; 11 bases match TRBD1. Germline CDR1 and CDR2: SEHNR and FQNEAQ (reference sequence). The CDR3 loop spans 16 amino acids. Trimming cost V 5 bases and J 3 bases; bases outside gene matches: 7. DNA for the CDR3: TGTGCCAGCAGCACCGGACAGGGGGCAGCAACAGATACGCAGTATTTT. Translation gives CASSTGQGAATDTQYF. Full variable domain (outside the CDR3, taken from reference TRBV7-9 and TRBJ2-3): DTGVSQNPRHKITKRGQNVTFRCDPISEHNRLYWYRQTLGQGPEFLTYFQNEAQLEKSRLLSDRFSAERPKGSFSTLEIQRTEQGDSAMYLCASSTGQGAATDTQYFGPGTRLTVL.

Note on this clonotype: This could be a read error, since a much larger clone is one nucleotide away. This chain uses TRBV5-1 with TRBJ2-3, with TRBD2 matching 7 bases. Germline-derived CDR1 and CDR2 are SGHRS and YFSETQ. The CDR3 loop spans 12 amino acids. Trimming took 2 bases from V and 8 from J; bases not matched to a gene: 2. The CDR3 is CASSFGLGTQYF. Here the CDR3 DNA reads TGCGCCAGCAGCTTCGGACTAGGTACGCAGTATTTT.

This clonotype has only one observation. The chain has TRBV11-2 and TRBJ2-3, with D unclear. Germline values: CDR1 SGHAT, CDR2 FQNNGV. CDR3 length: 15 residues. V was trimmed by 1 base and J by 7 bases, leaving 15 bases between them. CDR3 region: CASSLALPRRNTQYF. The CDR3 region has the DNA TGTGCCAGCAGCTTAGCCCTTCCCCGACGAAATACGCAGTATTTT.

Ten or more counts support this clonotype. The gene calls are TRBV5-1 and TRBJ2-3; D uncertain. CDR1 is SGHRS, CDR2 YFSETQ, per germline. CDR3 length: 15 residues. V was trimmed by 2 bases and J by 0 bases, leaving 10 bases between them. This chain's CDR3 is CASSLRVPSTDTQYF. CDR3 nucleotides: TGCGCCAGCAGCTTAAGGGTCCCTAGCACAGATACGCAGTATTTT.

This clonotype has only a few counts. V gene TRBV20-1 combines with J gene TRBJ2-1; D could derive from TRBD1 or TRBD2 (5 bases each). V shed 6 bases and J shed 4 bases, with 16 bases lying between them. This CDR3 has 14 residues. Per germline, CDR1 DFQATT and CDR2 SNEGSKA (reference sequence). The CDR3 sequence: CSALGQGGYNEQFF. Written as DNA, the CDR3 is TGCAGTGCCCTGGGTCAGGGCGGGTACAATGAGCAGTTCTTC.

This clonotype was seen ten or more times. The chain has TRBV27 and TRBJ2-5; perhaps TRBD1 as D (6 bases). The V end was cut by 3 bases, the J end by 5 bases, with 16 bases between. The CDR3 spans 15 residues. Germline assignment: CDR1 MNHEY and CDR2 SMNVEV (reference sequence). CDR3 coding DNA: TGTGCCAGCAGTTTTGACCCTACAGGGCAGGAGACCCAGTACTTC. Amino acid sequence: CASSFDPTGQETQYF.

The chain uses TRBV5-1 and TRBJ2-5; D may be TRBD1 (5 bases). Trimming took off 0 bases at V and 3 bases at J, with 9 bases between the two ends. CDR3 length: 14 amino acids. CDR1 SGHRS and CDR2 YFSETQ come from the germline V gene. CDR3 sequence (DNA): TGCGCCAGCAGCTTGGTTTCCAGGGAAGAGACCCAGTACTTC. Translation gives CASSLVSREETQYF.

Details on this clonotype: This may stem from a read error, because a much larger clone lies one nucleotide away. The chain uses TRBV28 and TRBJ2-5; D may be TRBD1 (6 bases). Germline CDR1 and CDR2: MDHEN and SYDVKM. V lost 10 bases to trimming and J lost 11 bases, with 14 bases between them. The length of the CDR3 is 10 residues. The CDR3 here is CATGRGEQYF. CDR3 DNA: TGTGCCACCGGCAGGGGTGAGCAGTACTTC. The variable domain in full, completed from reference TRBV28 and TRBJ2-5, reads DVKVTQSSRYLVKRTGEKVFLECVQDMDHENMFWYRQDPGLGLRLIYFSYDVKMKEKGDIPEGYSVSREKKERFSLILESASTNQTSMYLCATGRGEQYFGPGTRLLVL.

This clonotype was detected ten times or more. The chain joins TRBV29-1 to TRBJ2-5; either TRBD1 or TRBD2 may supply D (5 bases each). The V end lost 7 bases, the J end lost 11 bases, and 32 bases lay between the germline ends. This CDR3 spans 16 amino acids. Per the germline V gene, CDR1 is SQVTM and CDR2 is ANQGSEA. The CDR3 DNA follows: TGCAGCGCAGACAGCGACCAGGGTCCCGGGGAAGGGGAGCAGTACTTC. It specifies CSADSDQGPGEGEQYF.

The chain has TRBV5-1 and TRBJ2-5, with D unclear. V shed 7 bases and J shed 4 bases, with 14 bases lying between them. CDR1 and CDR2 (germline): SGHRS, YFSETQ. This CDR3 has 13 residues. CDR3 loop: CASARHHLETQYF. For the CDR3, the DNA is TGCGCCAGCGCCCGACACCATCTAGAGACCCAGTACTTC. Using reference TRBV5-1 and TRBJ2-5 for the parts outside the CDR3, the full variable domain is KAGVTQTPRYLIKTRGQQVTLSCSPISGHRSVSWYQQTPGQGLQFLFEYFSETQRNKGNFPGRFSGRQFSNSRSEMNVSTLELGDSALYLCASARHHLETQYFGPGTRLLVL.